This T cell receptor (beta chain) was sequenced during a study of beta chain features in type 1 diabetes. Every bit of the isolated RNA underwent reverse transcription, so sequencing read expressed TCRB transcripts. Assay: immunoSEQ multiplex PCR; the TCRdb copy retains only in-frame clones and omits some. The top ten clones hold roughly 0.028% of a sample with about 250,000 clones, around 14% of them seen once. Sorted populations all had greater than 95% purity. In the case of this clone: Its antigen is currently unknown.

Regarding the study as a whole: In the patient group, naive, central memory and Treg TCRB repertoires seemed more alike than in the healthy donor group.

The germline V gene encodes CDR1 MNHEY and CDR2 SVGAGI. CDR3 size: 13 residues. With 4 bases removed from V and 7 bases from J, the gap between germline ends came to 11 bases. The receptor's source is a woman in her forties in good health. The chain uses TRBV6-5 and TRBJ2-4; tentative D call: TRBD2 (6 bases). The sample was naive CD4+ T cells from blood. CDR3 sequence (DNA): TGTGCCAGCAGTTTACCCGGAGGGAACATTCAGTACTTC. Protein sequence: CASSLPGGNIQYF.